This TCR beta chain is drawn from a study of identical twins. The authors used template switching to add a universal primer site and gave cDNA unique molecular identifiers. Via MiXCR, TCRdb re-called the 5' RACE reads, giving one row per CDR3 protein. Among 500,000 or so distinct CDR3 sequences listed, roughly an eighth were seen once. All of the donors were Caucasians in good health. This clonotype showed up just a few times. Antigen unknown. Whole-study results and caveats: There were fewer insertions in abundant cord blood beta clonotypes, but memory repertoires showed no such pattern. The study drew conclusions from cross-sectional statistical analysis, not from following the same donors.

These data are also associated with another study on yellow fever vaccine responses in identical twins.

This receptor was taken from a woman between 18 and 29 years old in good health. Sequenced sample: CD4+ T cells sorted from blood.

The CDR3 loop is CASSLTPDLGEQYF. The CDR3 DNA reads TGCGCCAGCAGCTTGACGCCAGATTTGGGTGAGCAGTACTTC. The chain is built from TRBV5-1 and TRBJ2-7, with D unresolved. Germline V lookup: CDR1 SGHRS, CDR2 YFSETQ. The CDR3 length is 14 residues. Trimming left V 1 base short and J 7 bases short, with 15 bases between.